The present T cell receptor beta chain was sequenced within a study of T-cell memory formation after mild COVID-19. Overall study context: Across donors, TCR clusters were largely donor specific. Study results and caveats: CM and EM subsets held most contracting CD4+ clones; EMRA held CD8+ ones. Specificity for SARS-CoV-2 was not confirmed among the second-wave clones peaking on day 37. A second wave expanding day 15 to 37 was CD4+-biased; contracting clones were balanced.

A remark on this clonotype: Its antigen is not identified.

TCRdb recomputed calls from the 5' RACE reads with MiXCR, one row per CDR3 protein. The table lists about half a million distinct CDR3 sequences, roughly 18% of them singletons. V dropped 8 bases and J dropped 9 bases, with 14 bases sitting between them. Per the germline V gene, CDR1 is SEHNR and CDR2 is FQNEAQ (reference sequence). This CDR3 spans 13 amino acids. The chain has TRBV7-9 and TRBJ1-6, with D uncertain. The TCR originated in an adult woman who had mild COVID-19 (a few samples of this study predate the infection). Cell type and time point are not known. The specimen sequenced was PBMCs or a T cell subset sorted from them (not recorded which). CDR3 coding DNA: TGTGCCAGCGGGGAAGGGCGGACTTCACCCCTCCACTTT. It codes for CASGEGRTSPLHF.